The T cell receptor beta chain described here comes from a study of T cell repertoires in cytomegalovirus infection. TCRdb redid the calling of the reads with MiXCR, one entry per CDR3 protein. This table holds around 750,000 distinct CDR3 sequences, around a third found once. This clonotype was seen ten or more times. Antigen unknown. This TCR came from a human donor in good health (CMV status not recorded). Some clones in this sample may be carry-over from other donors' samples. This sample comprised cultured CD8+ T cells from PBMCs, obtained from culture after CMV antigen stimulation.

CDR3: CASSQEDRARNEKLFF. The DNA of the CDR3 is TGTGCCAGCAGCCAGGAAGACAGGGCGAGAAATGAAAAACTGTTTTTT. The J gene is TRBJ1-4, the V gene TRBV4-2, with 7 positions matching TRBD1. Germline CDR1 LGHNA, CDR2 YNFKEQ. The J segment lost 5 bases and the V segment lost 3 bases, leaving 9 bases of the junction unmatched. The CDR3 spans 16 residues.